This record concerns one T cell receptor beta chain sequence. Its specificity is unknown. RNA transcripts yielded amplified TCR beta CDR3 regions. An initial round of RT-PCR targeting the TCR CDR3 relied on the HTBI primer set. TCRdb processed the multiplex PCR reads anew with MiXCR; each CDR3 protein has one entry. The sample lists around 800,000 distinct CDR3 sequences, 35% to 45% occurring once. The sample belongs to a study of T cells in Graves' hyperthyroidism and ophthalmopathy. Broader study findings: Ophthalmopathy, as predicted by the model, came a median around 6 months after the prediction.

V was pared by 0 bases and J by 4 bases, with 10 bases between. The CDR3 loop spans 15 amino acids. Germline V gene lookup returns CDR1 SGDLS and CDR2 YYNGEE. The clonotype comes from a man younger than 35 with Graves' hyperthyroidism. Sequenced input: blood. The chain has TRBV9 and TRBJ1-4; D is unresolved. CDR3 protein: CASSVEGRNNEKLFF. The CDR3 nucleotides read TGTGCCAGCAGCGTAGAGGGCAGGAATAATGAAAAACTGTTTTTT.